This T cell receptor (beta chain) appears in the sequencing data of a study of T cells after yellow fever vaccination. Overall study findings and caveats: Peak timing came faster in the weaker secondary response, day 5 versus 15. Contamination of FACS-sorted repertoires by abundant clonotypes from the bulk population could occur.

The CDR3 sequence is 13 residues long. Trimming shortened V by 6 bases and J by 4 bases, and 10 bases separated the two germline ends. Germline V CDR1 and CDR2: MNHEY, SMNVEV (reference sequence). Synthesis of TCR cDNA relied on 5'RACE template switching, which attached a universal primer site and UMIs. MiXCR, run by TCRdb on the 5' RACE reads, gives a single entry per CDR3 protein. The repertoire holds 60,000 or so distinct CDR3 sequences, with approximately 6.5% as singletons. This clonotype was detected a few times. The antigen remains undetermined. The chain recombines TRBV27 with TRBJ2-1, with unresolved D. The source is a man aged 18 to 35 who received the YFV17D yellow fever vaccine. Source: CD8+ T cells sorted from PBMCs, taken on the day of the first yellow fever vaccination. This CDR3 is CASSETDYNEQFF. The CDR3 bases are TGTGCCAGCAGCGAGACGGATTACAATGAGCAGTTCTTC.